One and the same sample provided the 3 T cell receptor beta chains below, sequenced in a study of beta chain features in type 1 diabetes. Reverse transcribing all isolated RNA meant expressed TCRB transcripts were sequenced. Produced via immunoSEQ multiplex PCR; TCRdb's table is partial and in-frame only. There are about 470,000 clones in the sample; over 25% occur only once, and more than 0.055% lies in the top ten. Input material: naive CD4+ T cells from blood. The receptor source for this set is a man aged 18 to 29 in good health.

The rearrangement uses TRBV6-5 and TRBJ1-2; possibly TRBD1 for D (6 bases). Between the trimmed V and J ends, which lost 2 bases and 7 bases, there was a span of 11 bases. CDR3 size: 13 residues. Germline assignment: CDR1 MNHEY and CDR2 SVGAGI. Here the CDR3 reads CASSYGQTTGYTF. The CDR3 nucleotides are TGTGCCAGCAGTTACGGACAGACGACTGGCTACACCTTC.

This chain links TRBV18 with TRBJ2-1; D is uncertain. V dropped 4 bases and J dropped 4 bases, with 14 bases sitting between them. This CDR3 comprises 15 residues. CDR1 is KGHSH and CDR2 is LQKENI in the germline V gene. DNA of the CDR3: TGTGCCAGCTCACTGTCCGCGGCAGGTTACAATGAGCAGTTCTTC. It translates to CASSLSAAGYNEQFF.

The chain couples TRBV5-1 to TRBJ2-1; D uncertain. CDR3 length: 15 amino acids. With 2 bases removed from V and 4 bases from J, the gap between germline ends came to 13 bases. Per the germline V gene, CDR1 is SGHRS and CDR2 is YFSETQ. The CDR3 region has the DNA TGCGCCAGCAGCTTTGTTCCCAGAATATACAATGAGCAGTTCTTC. Amino acids: CASSFVPRIYNEQFF. The full variable domain, in which reference TRBV5-1 and TRBJ2-1 provide the parts outside the CDR3, is KAGVTQTPRYLIKTRGQQVTLSCSPISGHRSVSWYQQTPGQGLQFLFEYFSETQRNKGNFPGRFSGRQFSNSRSEMNVSTLELGDSALYLCASSFVPRIYNEQFFGPGTRLTVL.